A selection of T cell receptor beta chains follows, all from one sample in a study of cytomegalovirus exposure and HLA in healthy donors. Produced via immunoSEQ multiplex PCR; TCRdb's table is partial and in-frame only. This table holds just under 95,000 clones, around four fifths found once. Sample: PBMCs. All receptors come from a woman aged 18-29 years in good health and CMV-seropositive. CDR3s include the opening cysteine and the closing phenylalanine or tryptophan. The D gene is left open where the match is weak. Clone size appears in some rows only: once, few, many, or a class for an expanded clone.

TRBJ1-3	.	.	TRBV5-1	TGCGCCAGCAGCTCGAGAACTTCTGGAAACACCATATATTTT	CASSSRTSGNTIYF
TRBJ2-2	TRBD2	.	TRBV6-6	TGTGCCAGCAGTTACCCCGGGGGAGGGGGGGAGCTGTTTTTT	CASSYPGGGGELFF
TRBJ1-6	TRBD1	.	TRBV4-1	TGCGCCAGCAGCCAAGGACAGGGTGGCAATTCACCCCTCCACTTT	CASSQGQGGNSPLHF
TRBJ2-1	TRBD2	.	TRBV7-2	TGTGCCAGCAGCTTCCGGACTAGCGGGACCAATGAGCAGTTCTTC	CASSFRTSGTNEQFF
TRBJ2-2	TRBD1	.	TRBV18	TGTGCCAGCTCACCATCCACAGGGGGCACCGGGGAGCTGTTTTTT	CASSPSTGGTGELFF
TRBJ2-2	TRBD2	.	TRBV7-9	TGTGCCAGCAGCGACTCGACTAGCGGGAGGGTCGGGGAGCTGTTTTTT	CASSDSTSGRVGELFF
TRBJ2-2	.	.	TRBV28	TGTGCCAGCAGTCCGACCCTAGGCGGGGAGCTGTTTTTT	CASSPTLGGELFF
TRBJ2-5	TRBD1	.	TRBV28	TGTGCCAGCAGGCTTGGACAGGGAAAAGAGACCCAGTACTTC	CASRLGQGKETQYF
TRBJ2-1	TRBD2	.	TRBV27	TGTGCCAGCCGCCCCGGACTAGCGGGAGCGGGTTACAATGAGCAGTTCTTC	CASRPGLAGAGYNEQFF
TRBJ1-1	TRBD1	.	TRBV6-5	TGTGCCAGCAGCTGGGACAGGATGAACACTGAAGCTTTCTTT	CASSWDRMNTEAFF
TRBJ2-7	TRBD1	.	TRBV28	TGTGCCAGCAGGGGGACAGGGAGCTCCTACGAGCAGTACTTC	CASRGTGSSYEQYF
TRBJ1-5	.	once	TRBV19	TGTGCCAGTAGTATGTCCAGGGATCAGCCCCAGAATTTT	CASSMSRDQPQNF
TRBJ1-2	.	.	TRBV2	TGTGCCAGCAAAGGGGGGGATAGCTATGGCTACACCTTC	CASKGGDSYGYTF
TRBJ2-3	.	.	TRBV29-1	TGCAGCGCTGCGGGCCGACAAGTCGCAGATACGCAGTATTTT	CSAAGRQVADTQYF
TRBJ1-5	TRBD1	.	TRBV7-9	TGTGCCAGCAGCCCGACAGGGGTAGGGCAGCCCCAGCATTTT	CASSPTGVGQPQHF
TRBJ2-7	TRBD1	.	TRBV27	TGTGCCAGCAGTAGATCCTACGGGACAGGGGTCTACGAGCAGTACTTC	CASSRSYGTGVYEQYF
TRBJ2-1	.	.	TRBV7-6	TGTGCCAGCAGCTTCCGTCTTGGTGGGAGTACCTACAATGAGCAGTTCTTC	CASSFRLGGSTYNEQFF
TRBJ1-5	.	.	TRBV15	TGTGCCACCAGCACCGTCAATCAGCCCCAGCATTTT	CATSTVNQPQHF
TRBJ2-7	TRBD1	.	TRBV27	TGTGCCAGCACCTCAGGGGACAGGTCCTACGAGCAGTACTTC	CASTSGDRSYEQYF
TRBJ2-7	TRBD2	.	TRBV28	TGTGCCAGCAAGGTTCGGGGTCGCGGGAGATTATACGAGCAGTACTTC	CASKVRGRGRLYEQYF
TRBJ2-3	TRBD2	.	TRBV28	TGTGCCAGCAGTTCGACTAGCGGGAAGACAGATACGCAGTATTTT	CASSSTSGKTDTQYF
TRBJ1-2	.	.	TRBV15	TGTGCCACCAGCAGAGACCGGGGTTACTATGGCTACACCTTC	CATSRDRGYYGYTF
TRBJ1-2	.	.	TRBV23-1	TGCGCCAGCAGTCAAGTCGGGGAGCAATACACCTTC	CASSQVGEQYTF
TRBJ1-5	.	.	TRBV28	TGTGCCAGCAGTCCCGGGGGTAGCAATCAGCCCCAGCATTTT	CASSPGGSNQPQHF
TRBJ1-1	.	.	TRBV11-2	TGTGCCAGCAGCTTAGGTCTTAGGGATATGTGGACAGTGAACACTGAAGCTTTCTTT	CASSLGLRDMWTVNTEAFF
TRBJ1-2	.	.	TRBV5-8	TGTGCCAGCAGCTTTGACAGTAACTATGGCTACACCTTC	CASSFDSNYGYTF